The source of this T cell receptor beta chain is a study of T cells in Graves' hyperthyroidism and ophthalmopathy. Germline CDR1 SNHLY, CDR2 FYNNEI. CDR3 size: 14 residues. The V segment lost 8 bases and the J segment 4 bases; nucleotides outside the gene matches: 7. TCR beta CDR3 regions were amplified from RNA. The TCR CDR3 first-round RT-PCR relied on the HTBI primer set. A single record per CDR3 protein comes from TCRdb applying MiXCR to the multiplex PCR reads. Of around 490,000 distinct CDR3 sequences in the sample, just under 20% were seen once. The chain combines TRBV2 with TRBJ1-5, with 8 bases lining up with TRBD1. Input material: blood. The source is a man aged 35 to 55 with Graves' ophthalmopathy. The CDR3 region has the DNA TGTGCCAGCCAGGCAGGGGGCGTGAATCAGCCCCAGCATTTT. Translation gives CASQAGGVNQPQHF.